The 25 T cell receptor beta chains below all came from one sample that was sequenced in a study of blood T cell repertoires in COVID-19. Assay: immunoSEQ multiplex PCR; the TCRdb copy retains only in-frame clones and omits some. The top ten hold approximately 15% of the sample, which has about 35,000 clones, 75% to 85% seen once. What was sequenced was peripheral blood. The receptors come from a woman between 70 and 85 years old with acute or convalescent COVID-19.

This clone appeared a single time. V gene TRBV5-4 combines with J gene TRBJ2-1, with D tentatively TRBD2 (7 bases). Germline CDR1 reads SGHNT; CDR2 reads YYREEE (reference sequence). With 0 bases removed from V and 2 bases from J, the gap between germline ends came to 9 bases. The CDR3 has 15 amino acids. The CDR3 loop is CASSLDGGPYNEQFF. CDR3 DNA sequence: TGTGCCAGCAGCTTGGACGGGGGGCCCTACAATGAGCAGTTCTTC. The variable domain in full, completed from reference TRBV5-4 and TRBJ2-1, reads ETGVTQSPTHLIKTRGQQVTLRCSSQSGHNTVSWYQQALGQGPQFIFQYYREEENGRGNFPPRFSGLQFPNYSSELNVNALELDDSALYLCASSLDGGPYNEQFFGPGTRLTVL.

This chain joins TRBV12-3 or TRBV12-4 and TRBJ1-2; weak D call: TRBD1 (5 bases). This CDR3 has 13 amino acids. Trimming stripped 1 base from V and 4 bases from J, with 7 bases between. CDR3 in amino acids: CASSLEGSYGYTF. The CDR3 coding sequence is TGTGCCAGCAGTTTAGAGGGGTCCTATGGCTACACCTTC.

The CDR3 DNA follows: TGTGCCAGCAGCCAACTAACCCAGGTCGGTCCAGAGACCCAGTACTTC. Its protein is CASSQLTQVGPETQYF. The rearrangement links TRBV3-1 (or the pseudogene TRBV3-2) to TRBJ2-5; D gene unclear. V dropped 2 bases and J dropped 4 bases, with 17 bases sitting between them. The V gene's germline CDR1 is LGHDT and CDR2 YNNKEL (reference sequence). The CDR3 runs to 16 residues.

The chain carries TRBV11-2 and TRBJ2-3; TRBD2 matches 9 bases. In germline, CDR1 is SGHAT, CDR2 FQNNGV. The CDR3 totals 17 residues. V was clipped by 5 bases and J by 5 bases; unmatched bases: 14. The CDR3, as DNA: TGTGCCAGCAGCCCCTTTAGCGGGTTAGCGGGGGAAGATACGCAGTATTTT. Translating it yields CASSPFSGLAGEDTQYF.

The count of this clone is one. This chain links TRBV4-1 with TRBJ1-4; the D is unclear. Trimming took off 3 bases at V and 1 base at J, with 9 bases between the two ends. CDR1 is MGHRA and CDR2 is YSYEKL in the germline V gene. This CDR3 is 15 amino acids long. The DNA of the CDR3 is TGCGCCAGCAGCCAGCTGCGGGGAACTAATGAAAAACTGTTTTTT. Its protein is CASSQLRGTNEKLFF.

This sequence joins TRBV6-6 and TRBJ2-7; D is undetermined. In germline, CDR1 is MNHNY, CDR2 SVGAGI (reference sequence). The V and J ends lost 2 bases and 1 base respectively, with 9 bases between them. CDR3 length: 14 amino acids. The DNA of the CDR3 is TGTGCCAGCAGTTACGGCGGCGCTTCCTACGAGCAGTACTTC. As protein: CASSYGGASYEQYF.

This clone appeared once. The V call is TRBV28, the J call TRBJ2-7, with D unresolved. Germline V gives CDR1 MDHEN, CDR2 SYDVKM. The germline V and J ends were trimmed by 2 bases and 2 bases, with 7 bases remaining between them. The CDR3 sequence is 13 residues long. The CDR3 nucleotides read TGTGCCAGCAGTTTAGTGGCCGCCTACGAGCAGTACTTC. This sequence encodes CASSLVAAYEQYF. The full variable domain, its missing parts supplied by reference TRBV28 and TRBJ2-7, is DVKVTQSSRYLVKRTGEKVFLECVQDMDHENMFWYRQDPGLGLRLIYFSYDVKMKEKGDIPEGYSVSREKKERFSLILESASTNQTSMYLCASSLVAAYEQYFGPGTRLTVT.

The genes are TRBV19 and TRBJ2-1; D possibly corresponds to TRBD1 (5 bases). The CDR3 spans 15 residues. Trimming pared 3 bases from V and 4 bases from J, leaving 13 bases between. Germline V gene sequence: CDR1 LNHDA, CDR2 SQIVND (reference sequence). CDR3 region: CASSIALQVYNEQFF. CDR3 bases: TGTGCCAGTAGTATTGCCCTACAGGTTTACAATGAGCAGTTCTTC.

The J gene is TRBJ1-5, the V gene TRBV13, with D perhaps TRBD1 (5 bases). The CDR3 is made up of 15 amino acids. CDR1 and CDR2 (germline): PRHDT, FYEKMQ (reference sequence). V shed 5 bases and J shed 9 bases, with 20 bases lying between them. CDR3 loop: CASSQTGGPYAPQHF. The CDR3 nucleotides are TGTGCCAGCAGCCAAACCGGGGGTCCTTACGCGCCCCAGCATTTT.

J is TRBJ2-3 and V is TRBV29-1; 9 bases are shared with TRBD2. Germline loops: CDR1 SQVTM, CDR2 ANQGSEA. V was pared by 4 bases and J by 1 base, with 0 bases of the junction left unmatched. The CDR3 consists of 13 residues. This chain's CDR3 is CSVVAGGTDTQYF. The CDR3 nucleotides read TGCAGCGTTGTAGCGGGGGGCACAGATACGCAGTATTTT.

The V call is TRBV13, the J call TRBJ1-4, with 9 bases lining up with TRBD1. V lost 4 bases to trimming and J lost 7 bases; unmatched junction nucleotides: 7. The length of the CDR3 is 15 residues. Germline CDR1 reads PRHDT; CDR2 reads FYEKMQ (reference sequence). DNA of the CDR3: TGTGCCAGCAGCTCCCGGACAGGGGCCGTTGAAAAACTGTTTTTT. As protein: CASSSRTGAVEKLFF.

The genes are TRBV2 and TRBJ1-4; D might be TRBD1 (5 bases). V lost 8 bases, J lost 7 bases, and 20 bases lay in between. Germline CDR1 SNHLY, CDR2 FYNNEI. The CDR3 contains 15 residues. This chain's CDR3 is CASSRDFTGGEKLFF. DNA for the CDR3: TGTGCCAGCTCCAGAGATTTTACGGGGGGTGAAAAACTGTTTTTT.

This CDR3 is CATSRDFNTDTQYF. In DNA form, the CDR3 reads TGTGCCACCAGCAGGGACTTTAACACAGATACGCAGTATTTT. This chain joins TRBV15 and TRBJ2-3; weak D call: TRBD2 (5 bases). Germline V gene sequence: CDR1 LNHNV, CDR2 YYDKDF (reference sequence). The CDR3 runs to 14 residues. The V end lost 3 bases, the J end lost 2 bases, and 9 bases lay between the germline ends. Complete variable domain (other parts from reference TRBV15 and TRBJ2-3): DAMVIQNPRYQVTQFGKPVTLSCSQTLNHNVMYWYQQKSSQAPKLLFHYYDKDFNNEADTPDNFQSRRPNTSFCFLDIRSPGLGDTAMYLCATSRDFNTDTQYFGPGTRLTVL.

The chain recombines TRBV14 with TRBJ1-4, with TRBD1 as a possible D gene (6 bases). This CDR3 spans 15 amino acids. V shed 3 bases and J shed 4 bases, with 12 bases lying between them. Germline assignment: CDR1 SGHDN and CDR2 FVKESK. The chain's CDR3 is CASSQWQGNNEKLFF. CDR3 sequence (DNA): TGTGCCAGCAGCCAGTGGCAGGGGAATAATGAAAAACTGTTTTTT.

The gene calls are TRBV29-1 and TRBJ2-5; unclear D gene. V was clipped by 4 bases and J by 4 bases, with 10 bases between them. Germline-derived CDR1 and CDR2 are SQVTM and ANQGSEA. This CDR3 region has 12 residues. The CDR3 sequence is CSVVIGGETQYF. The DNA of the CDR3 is TGCAGCGTTGTAATCGGCGGAGAGACCCAGTACTTC.

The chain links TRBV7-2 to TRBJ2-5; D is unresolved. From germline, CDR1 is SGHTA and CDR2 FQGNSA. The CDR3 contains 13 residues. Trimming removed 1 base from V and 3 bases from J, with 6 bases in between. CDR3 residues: CASSLGPKETQYF. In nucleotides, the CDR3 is TGTGCCAGCAGCTTAGGTCCTAAAGAGACCCAGTACTTC.

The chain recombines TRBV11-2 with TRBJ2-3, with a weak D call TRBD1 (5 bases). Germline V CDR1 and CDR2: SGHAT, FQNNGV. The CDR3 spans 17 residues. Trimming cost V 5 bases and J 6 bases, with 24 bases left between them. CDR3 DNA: TGTGCCAGCAGCGTAGCAACAGACAGTTTATTTGGGGATACGCAGTATTTT. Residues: CASSVATDSLFGDTQYF.

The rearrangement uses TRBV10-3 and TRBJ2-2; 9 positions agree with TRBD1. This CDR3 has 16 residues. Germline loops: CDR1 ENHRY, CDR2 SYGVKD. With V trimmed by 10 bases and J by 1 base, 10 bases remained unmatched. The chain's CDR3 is CATFTPGQGNTGELFF. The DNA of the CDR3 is TGTGCCACCTTCACTCCGGGACAGGGGAACACCGGGGAGCTGTTTTTT.

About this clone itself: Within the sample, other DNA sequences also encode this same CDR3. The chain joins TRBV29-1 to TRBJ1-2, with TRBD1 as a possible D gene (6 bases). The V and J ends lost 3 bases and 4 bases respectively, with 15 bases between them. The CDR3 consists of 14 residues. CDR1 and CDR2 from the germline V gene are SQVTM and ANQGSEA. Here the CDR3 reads CSVEDGQGFYGYTF. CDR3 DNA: TGCAGCGTTGAGGATGGGCAGGGGTTCTATGGCTACACCTTC.

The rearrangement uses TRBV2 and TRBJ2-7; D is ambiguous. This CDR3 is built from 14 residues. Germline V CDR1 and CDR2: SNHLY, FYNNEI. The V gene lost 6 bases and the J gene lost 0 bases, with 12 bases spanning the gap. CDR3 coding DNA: TGTGCCAGCAGGCCAGGCCAGCCCTCCTACGAGCAGTACTTC. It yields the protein CASRPGQPSYEQYF.

Here the CDR3 DNA reads TGTGCCAGCAGCCGCGCCCTCGGGGGGTGGGAACAAGAGACCCAGTACTTC. Protein product: CASSRALGGWEQETQYF. The J gene is TRBJ2-5, the V gene TRBV13; 7 nucleotides align to TRBD2. Germline V lookup: CDR1 PRHDT, CDR2 FYEKMQ (reference sequence). This CDR3 is 17 amino acids long. V lost 5 bases, J lost 2 bases, and 14 bases stayed unmatched.

The chain's CDR3 is CASSEAAVSSYEQYF. CDR3 nucleotide sequence: TGTGCCAGCAGTGAAGCGGCGGTGAGCTCCTACGAGCAGTACTTC. V is TRBV6-1 and J is TRBJ2-7; D is ambiguous. In germline, CDR1 is MNHNS, CDR2 SASEGT. Between the trimmed V and J ends, which lost 0 bases and 0 bases, there was a span of 9 bases. This CDR3 has 15 amino acids.

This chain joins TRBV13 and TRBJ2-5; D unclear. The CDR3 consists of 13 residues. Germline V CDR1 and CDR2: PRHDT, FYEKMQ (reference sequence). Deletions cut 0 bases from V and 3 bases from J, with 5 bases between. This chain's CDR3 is CASSLGVEETQYF. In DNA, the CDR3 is TGTGCCAGCAGCTTAGGGGTAGAAGAGACCCAGTACTTC.

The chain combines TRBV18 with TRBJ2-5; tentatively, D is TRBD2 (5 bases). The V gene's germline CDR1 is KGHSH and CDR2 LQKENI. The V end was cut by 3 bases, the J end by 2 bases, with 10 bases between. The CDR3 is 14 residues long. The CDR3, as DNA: TGTGCCAGCTCACCCAACGACTATCAAGAGACCCAGTACTTC. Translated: CASSPNDYQETQYF.

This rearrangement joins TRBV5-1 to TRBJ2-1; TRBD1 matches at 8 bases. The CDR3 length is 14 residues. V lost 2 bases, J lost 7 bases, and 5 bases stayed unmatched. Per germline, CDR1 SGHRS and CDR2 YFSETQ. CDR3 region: CASSFGTGGNEQFF. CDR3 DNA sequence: TGCGCCAGCAGCTTCGGTACAGGGGGAAATGAGCAGTTCTTC.